The 21 T cell receptor beta chains below come from one sample, sequenced in a study of T cells in Graves' hyperthyroidism and ophthalmopathy. The TCR beta CDR3 regions underwent amplification using RNA transcripts as the source. First-round RT-PCR of the TCR CDR3 relied on the HTBI primer set. TCRdb ran MiXCR on the multiplex PCR reads and lists one entry per CDR3 protein. The data show more than 350,000 distinct CDR3 sequences, under 15% seen once. The sequenced sample was blood. The receptors derive from a woman aged 30 to 39 with Graves' hyperthyroidism.

This clonotype occurred many times. This chain uses TRBV6-1 with TRBJ2-1; D gene unclear. Trimming took off 7 bases at V and 7 bases at J, with 11 bases between the two ends. Germline assignment: CDR1 MNHNS and CDR2 SASEGT. CDR3 length equals 12 residues. The CDR3 reads CASTPGGNEQFF. For the CDR3, the DNA is TGTGCCAGCACCCCAGGTGGGAATGAGCAGTTCTTC.

This clonotype was found many times. The rearrangement links TRBV6-1 to TRBJ2-2; 8 bases map to TRBD1. Germline CDR1 MNHNS, CDR2 SASEGT. V lost 8 bases and J lost 4; bases outside the gene matches: 9. The CDR3 has 15 residues. CDR3 DNA sequence: TGTGCCAGCGGGAGACCGGGACAGGTCACCGGGGAGCTGTTTTTT. Protein sequence: CASGRPGQVTGELFF.

This clonotype occurred many times. The CDR3 protein is CASSAPLADSYNEQFF. The CDR3 coding sequence is TGTGCCAGCAGCGCCCCCCTAGCGGACTCCTACAATGAGCAGTTCTTC. This chain uses TRBV28 with TRBJ2-1; 7 bases are a match to TRBD2. The CDR3 runs 16 residues. After removal of 6 bases from V and 0 bases from J, the junction contained 8 bases not matched to a gene. Germline values: CDR1 MDHEN, CDR2 SYDVKM.

This clonotype was seen repeatedly, ten times or more. This chain connects TRBV5-1 to TRBJ1-1; D is ambiguous. Per germline, CDR1 SGHRS and CDR2 YFSETQ. Deletions cut 4 bases from V and 0 bases from J, with 10 bases between. This CDR3 contains 14 residues. CDR3 loop: CASSPNRLNTEAFF. As DNA, the CDR3 is TGCGCCAGCAGCCCGAATCGACTGAACACTGAAGCTTTCTTT.

This clonotype was picked up many times. The CDR3 DNA is TGCAGTGCTAGAGAGATCGACGGGAGAGGAAACTGGCAGTACTTC. Translating gives CSAREIDGRGNWQYF. V is TRBV20-1 and J is TRBJ2-7; D perhaps matches TRBD2 (6 bases). CDR3 length equals 15 residues. V lost 0 bases, J lost 9 bases, and 21 bases lay in between. Germline V gene lookup returns CDR1 DFQATT and CDR2 SNEGSKA (reference sequence).

This clonotype was detected once. The chain uses TRBV6-1 and TRBJ2-3; 8 bases are a match to TRBD1. The CDR3 covers 14 residues. The V gene end was trimmed by 2 bases and the J gene end by 4 bases; junction bases not matched to a gene: 2. Germline CDR1 and CDR2: MNHNS and SASEGT. CDR3 sequence reads: CASSEQGAADTQYF. The CDR3 DNA reads TGTGCCAGCAGTGAACAGGGGGCGGCAGATACGCAGTATTTT.

This clonotype was counted at least ten times. The chain links TRBV7-9 to TRBJ2-3; 9 bases line up with TRBD2. J was trimmed by 5 bases and V by 5 bases; bases with no gene match: 8. Germline V CDR1 and CDR2: SEHNR, FQNEAQ (reference sequence). The CDR3 has 15 amino acids. The CDR3 region has the DNA TGTGCCAGCAGCCAACTTAGCGGGAGTAAAGATACGCAGTATTTT. This gives the protein CASSQLSGSKDTQYF. Complete variable domain (other parts from reference TRBV7-9 and TRBJ2-3): DTGVSQNPRHKITKRGQNVTFRCDPISEHNRLYWYRQTLGQGPEFLTYFQNEAQLEKSRLLSDRFSAERPKGSFSTLEIQRTEQGDSAMYLCASSQLSGSKDTQYFGPGTRLTVL.

J is TRBJ2-3 and V is TRBV3-1; tentatively, D is TRBD2 (7 bases). V lost 4 bases, J lost 4 bases, and 18 bases lay in between. This CDR3 is built from 16 residues. Per germline, CDR1 LGHDT and CDR2 YNNKEL (reference sequence). Written as DNA, the CDR3 is TGTGCCAGCAGCCTAAGCCTTGGGGAGGGGGCAGATACGCAGTATTTT. Residues: CASSLSLGEGADTQYF.

The chain joins TRBV10-1 to TRBJ2-7; D could derive from TRBD1 or TRBD2 (6 bases each). V was cut by 5 bases and J by 0 bases, with 14 bases left in between. Germline CDR1 is WNHNN and CDR2 is SYGVQD (reference sequence). This CDR3 comprises 15 residues. CDR3 region: CASSQGGTSSYEQYF. CDR3 nucleotides: TGCGCCAGCAGTCAAGGGGGGACCAGCTCCTACGAGCAGTACTTC.

V is TRBV10-3 and J is TRBJ1-6, with TRBD1 matching over 11 bases. The CDR3 runs to 16 residues. CDR1 and CDR2 from the germline V gene are ENHRY and SYGVKD. V lost 7 bases to trimming and J lost 5 bases; unmatched junction nucleotides: 7. The CDR3 loop reads CAIKGGQGADNSPLHF. The DNA of the CDR3 is TGTGCCATCAAGGGCGGACAGGGGGCAGATAATTCACCCCTCCACTTT.

The gene calls are TRBV5-4 and TRBJ2-5; 12 bases are a match to TRBD1. CDR3 size: 17 residues. Germline V CDR1 and CDR2: SGHNT, YYREEE (reference sequence). V trimming: 1 base; J trimming: 3 bases; junction bases outside the gene matches: 7. The DNA for the CDR3 is TGTGCCAGCAGCTTGTTCGGGACAGGGGGCAGGGAAGAGACCCAGTACTTC. Residues: CASSLFGTGGREETQYF.

This clonotype was observed at least ten times. The V and J genes are TRBV5-5 and TRBJ1-5; D is possibly TRBD1 (6 bases). The V gene's germline CDR1 is SGHKS and CDR2 YYEKEE (reference sequence). The CDR3 is 17 amino acids. Trimming removed 3 bases from V and 5 bases from J, with 21 bases in between. The CDR3 protein is CASSSLNRVARDQPQHF. Here the CDR3 DNA reads TGTGCCAGCAGCTCCCTAAACAGGGTAGCCCGGGATCAGCCCCAGCATTTT.

This clonotype was found many times. A read error may account for a junction end that differs from germline. This chain joins TRBV20-1 and TRBJ2-7; 13 bases are shared with TRBD2. This CDR3 comprises 17 residues. Looked up from germline, CDR1 is DFQATT and CDR2 is SNEGSKA (reference sequence). The CDR3 nucleotides read TGCAGTACTAGACCCCCGGGACTAGCGGGAAGGGCCTACGAGCAGTACTTC. Translation gives CSTRPPGLAGRAYEQYF.

The gene calls are TRBV11-2 and TRBJ1-3; D is undetermined. CDR3 length equals 15 residues. V lost 5 bases and J lost 12, with 23 bases in between. Germline V gene sequence: CDR1 SGHAT, CDR2 FQNNGV. Here the CDR3 reads CASSGLNDRSWNIYF. The CDR3 nucleotides read TGTGCCAGCAGCGGACTTAATGATCGATCCTGGAACATATATTTT.

Ten or more counts support this clonotype. V is TRBV7-2 and J is TRBJ2-1; no clear D. Trimming removed 4 bases from V and 0 bases from J, with 10 bases in between. CDR3 length equals 15 residues. Germline assignment: CDR1 SGHTA and CDR2 FQGNSA. This CDR3 reads CASSYDLSSYNEQFF. The CDR3 DNA reads TGTGCCAGCAGCTATGATCTCAGCTCCTACAATGAGCAGTTCTTC.

The genes are TRBV12-5 and TRBJ2-3, with 10 bases fitting TRBD1. The germline gives CDR1 LGHNT, CDR2 FRNRAP. J gave up 7 bases and V 0 bases, and 10 bases lay outside the gene matches. The length of the CDR3 is 17 residues. CDR3 sequence reads: CASGLVLRDRGWNTQYF. In DNA, the CDR3 is TGTGCTAGTGGTTTGGTGCTACGGGACAGGGGTTGGAATACGCAGTATTTT.

The chain carries TRBV20-1 and TRBJ2-1, with D possibly being TRBD1 or TRBD2 (5 bases each). V was trimmed by 5 bases and J by 3 bases, leaving 14 bases between them. The CDR3 runs 14 residues. Germline V CDR1 and CDR2: DFQATT, SNEGSKA (reference sequence). The CDR3 protein is CSAPREQVYNEQFF. The CDR3 DNA follows: TGCAGTGCTCCCCGGGAACAGGTCTACAATGAGCAGTTCTTC.

This clonotype has only a few counts. V usage is TRBV12-3 or TRBV12-4 and J usage is TRBJ2-5; D gene unclear. V was clipped by 5 bases and J by 0 bases, with 10 bases between them. This CDR3 is 14 amino acids long. In nucleotides, the CDR3 is TGTGCCAGCAGTCCACCTCAGCACCAAGAGACCCAGTACTTC. Translation: CASSPPQHQETQYF.

This clonotype appeared many times. The J gene is TRBJ1-4, the V gene TRBV2, with 7 nucleotides matching TRBD1. Germline values: CDR1 SNHLY, CDR2 FYNNEI. V lost 7 bases to trimming and J lost 7 bases; unmatched junction nucleotides: 9. The CDR3 runs 14 residues. CDR3 in DNA: TGTGCCAGCACTTACAGGGGTACGAGTGAAAAACTGTTTTTT. Translating gives CASTYRGTSEKLFF.

This clonotype was observed a handful of times. The chain joins TRBV5-1 to TRBJ2-3, with 7 positions matching TRBD1. The CDR3 totals 14 residues. CDR1 is SGHRS, CDR2 YFSETQ, per germline. V shed 0 bases, J shed 4 bases, and the junction held 2 bases outside the gene matches. This chain's CDR3 is CASSLADRADTQYF. The CDR3 DNA is TGCGCCAGCAGCTTGGCCGACAGGGCAGATACGCAGTATTTT.

The chain is built from TRBV7-2 and TRBJ2-7; D is possibly TRBD1 or TRBD2 (5 bases each). This CDR3 is 12 amino acids long. Germline V gene data show CDR1 as SGHTA and CDR2 as FQGNSA. V was trimmed by 7 bases and J by 4 bases, leaving 11 bases between them. CDR3 residues: CASTDSGYEQYF. The CDR3 DNA sequence: TGTGCCAGCACCGACAGCGGATACGAGCAGTACTTC.